The rows below give T cell receptor beta chains drawn from one sample of a study of identical twins. Each CDR3 protein gets one entry after TCRdb re-called the 5' RACE reads with MiXCR. The sample has roughly 250,000 distinct CDR3 sequences, about 7% seen once. The same data also went into a second study, on yellow fever vaccine responses in identical twins.

The material sequenced was memory (CD45RO+) T cells sorted from blood. These receptors came from a woman under 30 in good health. Each CDR3 is given with its conserved first and last residue. D genes are given only for firm matches. Rows may omit the clone size; those that give it use once, few, many or a size class.

j_call clone_size d_call v_call cdr3_nt cdr3_aa
TRBJ2-7 . TRBD2 TRBV11-2 TGTGCCAGCAGCTTAAATAGCGGGAGCCTCTACGAGCAGTACTTC CASSLNSGSLYEQYF
TRBJ2-1 . TRBD1 TRBV27 TGTGCCAGCAGTTCCCGGACAGGCTCCTACAATGAGCAGTTCTTC CASSSRTGSYNEQFF
TRBJ2-1 . . TRBV12-3/TRBV12-4 TGTGCCTTCAGTTTAGTCGGTGGAGGGGGCCGGTACAATGAGCAGTTCTTC CAFSLVGGGGRYNEQFF
TRBJ2-7 . TRBD2 TRBV28 TGTGCCAGCAGTTCGTTAAGAGTTCGGGAGGGCCACGAGCAGTACTTC CASSSLRVREGHEQYF
TRBJ1-6 . . TRBV10-2 TGCGCCAGCAGTGACGGGGGAGGGGATAATTCACCCCTCCACTTT CASSDGGGDNSPLHF
TRBJ2-5 few . TRBV7-8 TGTGCCAGCAGCTTAAAGACCACCCAGGGGAGGGAGACCCAGTACTTC CASSLKTTQGRETQYF
TRBJ2-4 . . TRBV7-8 TGTGCCAGCAGCTTCTTTGGGGACACCGCATCGCTTCAGTACTTC CASSFFGDTASLQYF
TRBJ2-2 . TRBD1 TRBV20-1 TGCAGTGCTAGAGATGGCGGGACAGGCACCGGGGAGCTGTTTTTT CSARDGGTGTGELFF
TRBJ2-5 . . TRBV14 TGTGCCAGCAGCCAAGCTGGCCTCGCGCCAGAGACCCAGTACTTC CASSQAGLAPETQYF
TRBJ2-7 . . TRBV5-6 TGTGCCAGCAGCGACTTAAGGGACGAGCAGTACTTC CASSDLRDEQYF
TRBJ2-1 many TRBD1 TRBV5-1 TGCGCCAGCAGCTTGGCCATATCGGGACAGGGCGACAATGAGCAGTTCTTC CASSLAISGQGDNEQFF
TRBJ2-5 . TRBD2 TRBV5-1 TGCGCCAGCAGCCATCGCGGGGGGGTAGCGGGATCGGCAGAGACCCAGTACTTC CASSHRGGVAGSAETQYF
TRBJ2-1 . TRBD1 TRBV4-2 TGTGCCAACAGCCAGAGGGGGGACAGGGGGTCCTACAATGAGCAGTTCTTC CANSQRGDRGSYNEQFF
TRBJ1-5 . . TRBV7-9 TGTGCCAGCAGCTTAGGATGGATAAATCAGCCCCAGCATTTT CASSLGWINQPQHF
TRBJ2-7 few TRBD2 TRBV7-6 TGTGCCAGCAGCTTAGGATCTAGCGGGAGTTCCTACGAGCAGTACTTC CASSLGSSGSSYEQYF
TRBJ2-5 . . TRBV2 TGTGCCAGCAGTGTTTTTGGGGAAGAGACCCAGTACTTC CASSVFGEETQYF
TRBJ1-1 few TRBD1 TRBV5-1 TGCGCCAGCAGCGTGACAGGGGAGACTGAAGCTTTCTTT CASSVTGETEAFF